The sequence of this T cell receptor (beta chain) was determined in a study of human T cells and chemical hapten exposure. This clonotype was recorded at least ten times. TCRdb re-analysed the RACE reads in MiXCR, keeping a single row per CDR3 protein. Among 110,000 to 150,000 distinct CDR3 sequences listed, roughly 12% were seen once. The sample's time point: patch test 2, 6 weeks after DPC sensitization. Indicated treatment: therapeutic diphenylcyclopropenone sensitization with weekly scalp DPC. Per germline, CDR1 SGHVS and CDR2 FNYEAQ. Trimming at V came to 5 bases and at J to 1 base, leaving 6 bases not matched to a gene. The CDR3 contains 16 residues.

The TCR was taken from a woman between 45 and 60 years old with alopecia areata. Some clones in this sample may be carry-over from other donors' samples. The material was whole blood, obtained in connection with sensitization to the hapten diphenylcyclopropenone (DPC). The chain couples TRBV7-6 to TRBJ2-5; TRBD1 matches 11 bases. The CDR3 region has the DNA TGTGCCAGCAGCCTTGGACAGGGGGCCCTCCAAGAGACCCAGTACTTC. Its translation: CASSLGQGALQETQYF.